Listed here is a single T cell receptor beta chain. What it binds is unknown. This sample was included in a study of monozygotic twins with inflammatory bowel disease. General observations from the study: Diversity of TCRbeta measured by inverse Simpson was lower in IBD patients than in healthy co-twins.

Germline V lookup: CDR1 DFQATT, CDR2 SNEGSKA (reference sequence). The CDR3 runs to 15 residues. Both the TCRalpha cDNA and the TCRbeta cDNA were taken through two nested PCRs, lasting around 15 and 10 cycles. TCRdb re-called the 5' RACE reads; every CDR3 protein appears as one record, without DNA. This sample's clone table lists approximately 340,000 distinct CDR3 sequences. No sorting of T cells preceded isolation of total RNA from whole blood. The sequence was collected from a human donor with ulcerative colitis or Crohn's disease, or a healthy co-twin of an affected twin (not recorded which). The source material was blood. The chain couples TRBV20-1 to TRBJ1-6. The chain's CDR3 is CSARVAEVDNSPLHF.